This T cell receptor (beta chain) originates from a study of T cell repertoires in cytomegalovirus infection. Across the study: Alongside well-studied HLA-B-restricted CMV epitopes, recently identified HLA-C-restricted CMV epitopes were also used.

In the case of this clonotype: What it recognizes is unknown. A junction end diverges from the germline sequence, so it may reflect a read error.

TCRdb reanalysed the reads using MiXCR and keeps one entry per CDR3 protein. Found here are 700,000 to 900,000 distinct CDR3 sequences, almost 30% of them singletons; the top ten hold roughly 13%. The CDR3 covers 15 residues. Germline V lookup: CDR1 SGHVS, CDR2 FQNEAQ. This clonotype originated in a human donor in good health (CMV status not recorded). Some clones in this sample may be carry-over from other donors' samples. The specimen was cultured CD8+ T cells from PBMCs, collected from culture after CMV antigen stimulation. The chain recombines TRBV7-8 with TRBJ1-4; the match to TRBD1 covers 7 bases. The CDR3 loop reads CASSHPGQSKEKLFF. The CDR3 region has the DNA TGTGCCAGCAGCCATCCGGGACAGTCTAAAGAAAAACTGTTTTTT.